This T cell receptor (beta chain) stems from a study of identical twins (dated by TCRdb to about 2016). Describing the broader study: To test whether fetal clonotypes persist, the study used deep sequencing on TCR alpha and beta repertoires from monozygotic twins, unrelated adults of various ages, and cord blood. To rule out contamination, the twin experiments were replicated at different times with different library preparation protocols.

This clonotype was picked up many times. It lacks a known antigen. Per-base qualities were not stored, and no clone one base away is much larger. All donors were healthy Caucasians. Miltenyi CD45RO+ enrichment and human naive T-cell isolation kits were used to isolate memory (CD45RO+) and naive T cells from PBMC. Taken from cysteine to phenylalanine, the CDR3 has 13 residues. The only DNA kept is the CDR3, 39 bases in frame from the first base. As encoded in the germline V gene, CDR1 is SGHAT while CDR2 is FQNNGV. V and J lose 3 bases and 10 bases, and a span of 12 bases separates them. Results the study describes overall, beyond this receptor: Because the same donors could not be followed over many years, conclusions were based on cross-sectional statistical analysis. Compared with coincidental sharing between unrelated individuals, out-of-frame TCR alpha sequences shared between twins had an excess of sequences with low generation probability. Out-of-frame TCR alpha sharing in monozygotic twins was systematically underestimated by recombination models, whereas sharing between unrelated individuals was in agreement with the recombination models. Excess twin sharing in beta out-of-frame sequences was weaker because fewer shared sequences lowered the signal-to-noise ratio. Abundant cord blood beta clonotypes had fewer insertions, young adult naive repertoires showed a similar but weaker trend, and memory repertoires showed no such trend. Zero-insertion analyses could be partly confounded by invariant T cells such as MAIT and iNKT, although diverse VJ usage argued against such confounding for most clonotypes.

Libraries were constructed by 5' RACE. Sequencing instrument: Illumina HiSeq 2000. A universal primer binding site was introduced by template switching, and a unique molecular identifier was present in the final cDNA, enabling accurate counting of TCR cDNA molecules. First-strand cDNA for TCR alpha and beta chains was synthesized from specific primers in the conserved constant-segment region. Each cDNA library was double barcoded, with a SMART-Mk sample barcode plus Illumina barcodes, to control for contamination. TruSeq adapter sequences, together with Illumina sample barcodes, were added in two successive PCR steps. Sequencing of the TCR alpha and beta cDNA libraries was done on the Illumina HiSeq platform using custom primers. As for the original processing: Unique molecular identifiers were extracted from raw reads with MiGEC, and CDR3 positions were determined with MiXCR. For each individual, recombination models were inferred using an EM algorithm with the repgenHMM and IGoR tools. Shared clonotypes were analyzed with the tcR package in R, and sharing was normalized by the product of cloneset sizes. To study raw recombination without the effects of thymic and clonal selection, out-of-frame nonproductive sequences were analyzed. TCRdb handled the public reads itself, with Q25 trimming in fastp and clone calling in MiXCR, and kept productive beta chains. For every CDR3 protein sequence, its rows merge into one entry that carries the most common genes and DNA. The V and J calls come from TCRdb's annotation, not from the publication. For this sample there are about 100,000 distinct CDR3 sequences; 5.5% to 7% appear just once. Less than 15% of the sample is taken by the ten largest.

The V gene is TRBV11-2 and the J gene is TRBJ1-4, with no D gene named confidently. Sequencing input: memory T cells sorted from blood. The intended sense of this specimen's cell subset or site label: CD45RO+ enriched T cells. This clonotype was sampled from a woman between 50 and 59 years old in good health. In nucleotide form, the sequence is TGTGCCAGCAGCTTGAGACCGGAGGGAAAACTGTTTTTT. Protein translation: CASSLRPEGKLFF. Full variable domain (CDR3 extended with the reference TRBV11-2 and TRBJ1-4 proteins): EAGVAQSPRYKIIEKRQSVAFWCNPISGHATLYWYQQILGQGPKLLIQFQNNGVVDDSQLPKDRFSAERLKGVDSTLKIQPAKLEDSAVYLCASSLRPEGKLFFGSGTQLSVL.